Listed below are T cell receptor beta chains from one sample, sequenced in a study of OX40 agonist ivuxolimab in advanced cancers. The table came from immunoSEQ multiplex PCR; TCRdb's copy has only in-frame clones and leaves some out. This table has 10,000 to 15,000 clones, approximately 90% appearing once. The input for sequencing was CD4+ or CD8+ T cells sorted from blood, taken in a trial of the OX40 agonist ivuxolimab. These receptors all come from an adult with an advanced solid tumor such as melanoma, head and neck, liver or kidney cancer. Each CDR3 is given without its conserved first and last residue. Each record gives: J gene, V gene, CDR3 protein.

>TRBJ2-3|TRBV4-3
ASSQGRKISTDTQY
>TRBJ2-5|TRBV11-2
ASRAFTAMETQY
>TRBJ2-7|TRBV13
ASSIRLAGVGEQY
>TRBJ1-1|TRBV30
AWQGASTEAF
>TRBJ2-1|TRBV2
ASRGAREAYNEQF
>TRBJ2-3|TRBV4-3
ASSQSSGGALDTQY
>TRBJ2-1|TRBV7-2
ASSLAGGVPYNEQF
>TRBJ2-7|TRBV19
ASSMGGGTYEQY
>TRBJ1-2|TRBV4-3
ASSPWGVDYGYT
>TRBJ1-2|TRBV6-1
ASSEQELGGYT
>TRBJ2-7|TRBV9
ASSPTGAPEYEQY
>TRBJ2-2|TRBV10-2
ASTAGANTGELF
>TRBJ2-7|TRBV5-6
ASSAVYEQY
>TRBJ1-5|TRBV4-1
ASSHEPGRSNQPQH
>TRBJ1-1|TRBV29-1
SVEPGSRGSINTEAF
>TRBJ2-7|TRBV11-2
ASSVGTSGTYEQY
>TRBJ2-7|TRBV10-3
AISVTGYEQY
>TRBJ2-5|TRBV7-3
ASSKREWETQY
>TRBJ2-2|TRBV29-1
SVVGQANTGELF
>TRBJ2-5|TRBV2
ATKTGGETQY
>TRBJ1-3|TRBV9
ASSDQGAGNTIY
>TRBJ2-4|TRBV27
ASSRGARGTKNIQY